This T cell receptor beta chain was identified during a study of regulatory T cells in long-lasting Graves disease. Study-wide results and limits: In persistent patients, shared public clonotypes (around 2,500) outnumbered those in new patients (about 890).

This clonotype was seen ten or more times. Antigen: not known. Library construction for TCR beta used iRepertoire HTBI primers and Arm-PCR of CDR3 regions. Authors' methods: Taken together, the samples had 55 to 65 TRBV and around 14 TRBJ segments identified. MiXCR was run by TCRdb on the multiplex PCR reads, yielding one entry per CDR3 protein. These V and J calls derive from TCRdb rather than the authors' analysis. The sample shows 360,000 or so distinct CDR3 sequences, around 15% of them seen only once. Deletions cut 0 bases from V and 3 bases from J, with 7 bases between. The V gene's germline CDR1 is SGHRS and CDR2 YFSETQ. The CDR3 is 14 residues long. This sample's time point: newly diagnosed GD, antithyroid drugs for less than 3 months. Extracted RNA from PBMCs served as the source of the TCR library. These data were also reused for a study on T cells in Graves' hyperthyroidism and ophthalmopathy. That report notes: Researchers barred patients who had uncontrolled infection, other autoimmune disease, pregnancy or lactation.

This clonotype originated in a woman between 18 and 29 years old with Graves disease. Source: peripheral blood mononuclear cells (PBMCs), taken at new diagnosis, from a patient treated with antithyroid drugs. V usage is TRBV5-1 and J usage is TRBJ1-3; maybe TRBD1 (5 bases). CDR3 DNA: TGCGCCAGCAGCTTGGTCGGGGGTGGAAACACCATATATTTT. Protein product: CASSLVGGGNTIYF.